The rows below give T cell receptor beta chains drawn from one sample of a study of blood T cell repertoires in COVID-19. Libraries were prepared by immunoSEQ multiplex PCR; TCRdb keeps only in-frame clonotypes and omits some of them. The sample includes tens of thousands of clones, around 80% of them seen just once. The sample taken for sequencing was peripheral blood. The receptors derive from a man in his 60s with acute or convalescent COVID-19. Both conserved end residues are part of each CDR3. The D gene is left open where the match is weak. Size is stated for part of the rows, as once, few or many counts, or as a class when the clone is expanded.

V gene: TRBV30
D gene: .
J gene: TRBJ1-6
clone size: few
CDR3 protein: CAWSLGGISSPLHF
CDR3 DNA: TGTGCCTGGAGTCTGGGGGGTATTAGTTCACCCCTCCACTTT

V gene: TRBV7-9
D gene: .
J gene: TRBJ1-3
clone size: few
CDR3 protein: CASSAPSGAYSGNTIYF
CDR3 DNA: TGTGCCAGCAGTGCCCCCTCAGGGGCTTACTCTGGAAACACCATATATTTT

V gene: TRBV5-1
D gene: TRBD2
J gene: TRBJ2-7
clone size: .
CDR3 protein: CASSRTSGKDHEQYF
CDR3 DNA: TGCGCCAGCAGCAGGACTAGCGGGAAGGACCACGAGCAGTACTTC

V gene: TRBV6-5
D gene: .
J gene: TRBJ1-4
clone size: .
CDR3 protein: CASRAGTTNEKLFF
CDR3 DNA: TGTGCCAGCAGAGCAGGGACAACTAATGAAAAACTGTTTTTT

V gene: TRBV9
D gene: .
J gene: TRBJ2-1
clone size: once
CDR3 protein: CASSAQGIQGSNEQFF
CDR3 DNA: TGTGCCAGCAGCGCTCAAGGTATACAGGGTTCCAATGAGCAGTTCTTC

V gene: TRBV7-2
D gene: TRBD1
J gene: TRBJ2-3
clone size: .
CDR3 protein: CASSLGTGVADTQYF
CDR3 DNA: TGTGCCAGCAGCTTAGGGACAGGGGTGGCAGATACGCAGTATTTT

V gene: TRBV30
D gene: TRBD1
J gene: TRBJ1-2
clone size: .
CDR3 protein: CAWSAGGTYGYTF
CDR3 DNA: TGTGCCTGGAGTGCAGGGGGGACTTATGGCTACACCTTC

V gene: TRBV7-2
D gene: .
J gene: TRBJ1-1
clone size: .
CDR3 protein: CASSLEGQGSTEAFF
CDR3 DNA: TGTGCCAGCAGCTTAGAGGGGCAGGGTAGCACTGAAGCTTTCTTT

V gene: TRBV6-5
D gene: TRBD1
J gene: TRBJ1-5
clone size: few
CDR3 protein: CASSYTGQGQPQHF
CDR3 DNA: TGTGCCAGCAGTTACACCGGACAGGGGCAGCCCCAGCATTTT

V gene: TRBV3-1/TRBV3-2
D gene: .
J gene: TRBJ2-3
clone size: .
CDR3 protein: CASSQGDTLTDTQYF
CDR3 DNA: TGTGCCAGCAGCCAAGGGGACACCCTCACAGATACGCAGTATTTT

V gene: TRBV19
D gene: .
J gene: TRBJ1-3
clone size: .
CDR3 protein: CASLSHSLGNTIYF
CDR3 DNA: TGTGCCAGTTTAAGCCACTCTCTTGGAAACACCATATATTTT

V gene: TRBV18
D gene: .
J gene: TRBJ2-6
clone size: .
CDR3 protein: CASSPIPPSSGANVLTF
CDR3 DNA: TGTGCCAGCTCACCCATACCCCCGAGCTCTGGGGCCAACGTCCTGACTTTC

V gene: TRBV18
D gene: TRBD1
J gene: TRBJ1-3
clone size: .
CDR3 protein: CASSPDRTGSGNTIYF
CDR3 DNA: TGTGCCAGCTCACCGGATAGGACAGGTTCTGGAAACACCATATATTTT

V gene: TRBV5-1
D gene: .
J gene: TRBJ1-6
clone size: .
CDR3 protein: CASSLDRFGSPLHF
CDR3 DNA: TGCGCCAGCAGCTTGGACAGGTTTGGTTCACCCCTCCACTTT

V gene: TRBV28
D gene: TRBD2
J gene: TRBJ2-3
clone size: .
CDR3 protein: CASSLAGGQDTQYF
CDR3 DNA: TGTGCCAGCAGCCTAGCGGGGGGGCAAGATACGCAGTATTTT

V gene: TRBV7-2
D gene: .
J gene: TRBJ1-4
clone size: .
CDR3 protein: CASSLLSVATNEKLFF
CDR3 DNA: TGTGCCAGCAGCTTACTCAGCGTTGCAACTAATGAAAAACTGTTTTTT

V gene: TRBV6-5
D gene: TRBD2
J gene: TRBJ2-7
clone size: few
CDR3 protein: CASSRDYYEQYF
CDR3 DNA: TGTGCCAGCAGCCGGGACTACTACGAGCAGTACTTC